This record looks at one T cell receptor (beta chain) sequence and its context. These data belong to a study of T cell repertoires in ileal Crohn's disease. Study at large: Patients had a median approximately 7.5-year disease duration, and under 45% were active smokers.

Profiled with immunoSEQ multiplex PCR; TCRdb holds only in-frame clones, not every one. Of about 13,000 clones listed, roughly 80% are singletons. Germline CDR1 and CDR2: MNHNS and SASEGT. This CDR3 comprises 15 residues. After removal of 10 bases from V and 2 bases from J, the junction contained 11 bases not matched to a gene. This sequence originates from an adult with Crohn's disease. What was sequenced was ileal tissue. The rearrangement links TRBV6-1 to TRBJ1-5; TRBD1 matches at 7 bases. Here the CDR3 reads CANTPNGQGNQPQHF. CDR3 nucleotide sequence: TGTGCCAACACTCCGAATGGACAGGGCAATCAGCCCCAGCATTTT.